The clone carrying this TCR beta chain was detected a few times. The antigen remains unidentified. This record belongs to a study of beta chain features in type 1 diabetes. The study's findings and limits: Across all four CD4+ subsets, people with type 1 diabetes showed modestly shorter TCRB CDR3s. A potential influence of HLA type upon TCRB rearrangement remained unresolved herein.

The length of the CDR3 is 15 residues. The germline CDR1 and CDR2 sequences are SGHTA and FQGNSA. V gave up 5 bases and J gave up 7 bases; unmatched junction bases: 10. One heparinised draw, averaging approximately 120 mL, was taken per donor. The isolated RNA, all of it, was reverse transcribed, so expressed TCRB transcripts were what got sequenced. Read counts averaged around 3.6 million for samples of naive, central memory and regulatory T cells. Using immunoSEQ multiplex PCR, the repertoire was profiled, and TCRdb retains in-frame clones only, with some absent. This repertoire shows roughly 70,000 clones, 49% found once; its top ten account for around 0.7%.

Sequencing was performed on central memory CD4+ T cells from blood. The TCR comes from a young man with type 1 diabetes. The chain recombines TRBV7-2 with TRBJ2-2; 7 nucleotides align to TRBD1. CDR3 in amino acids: CASSPGRRDSGELFF. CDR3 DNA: TGTGCCAGCAGCCCCGGTCGTCGGGACAGCGGGGAGCTGTTTTTT.